This T cell receptor beta chain derives from a study of control samples from healthy donors and cancer patients. The CDR3 is made up of 16 amino acids. The ends lost 4 bases at V and 2 bases at J; junction bases unmatched: 11. Germline CDR1 reads SGHRS; CDR2 reads YFSETQ. The repertoire was sequenced with immunoSEQ multiplex PCR; TCRdb's copy has only in-frame clones and lacks some. The table includes around 100,000 clones, 80% to 95% detected once. The V call is TRBV5-1, the J call TRBJ1-2, with 7 bases matching TRBD1. Material: blood. The receptor was derived from a human donor in good health. The donor label of this sample is uncertain. CDR3 coding DNA: TGCGCCAGCAGCCTCCGGGACAGACCTTCGAACTATGGCTACACCTTC. Translation gives CASSLRDRPSNYGYTF. The entire variable domain, with the rest obtained from reference TRBV5-1 and TRBJ1-2, is as follows: KAGVTQTPRYLIKTRGQQVTLSCSPISGHRSVSWYQQTPGQGLQFLFEYFSETQRNKGNFPGRFSGRQFSNSRSEMNVSTLELGDSALYLCASSLRDRPSNYGYTFGSGTRLTVV.